This T cell receptor (beta chain) originates from a study of OX40 agonist ivuxolimab in advanced cancers. About the study: Partial response was recorded in three patients: one hepatocellular carcinoma and two cutaneous melanoma cases. Points from the study as a whole: Among T cells, CD8+ cells averaged more expanded clones than CD4+ cells.

Germline CDR1 and CDR2: GTSNPN and SVGIG (reference sequence). The CDR3 runs to 13 residues. Points on this clone: Its antigen is currently unknown. At one of its ends the junction is not consistent with the germline gene, which may arise from a read error.

Measured with immunoSEQ multiplex PCR; TCRdb has only the in-frame clones, and not every one. The data contain some 75,000 clones, 85% to 90% of them singletons. This chain joins TRBV30 and TRBJ2-7; 9 bases are a match to TRBD1. The source was CD4+ or CD8+ T cells sorted from blood, collected in a trial of the OX40 agonist ivuxolimab. This TCR was recovered from an adult with an advanced solid tumor such as melanoma, head and neck, liver or kidney cancer. The CDR3 sequence is CARRSDRGYEQYF. DNA of the CDR3: TGTGCCCGGAGGTCGGACAGGGGTTACGAGCAGTACTTC.